These 26 T cell receptor beta chains originate from one sample sequenced in a study of spatial heterogeneity in lung cancer. Described time point: sample taken at primary tumor resection. Whole-study findings and limits: The study found that expanded intratumoral alpha and beta TCR counts tracked tumor mutation counts.

Each CDR3 protein gets one entry after TCRdb re-called the 5' RACE reads with MiXCR. The sample gives some 8,700 distinct CDR3 sequences, about an eighth of which show up once; 9.5% to 11% is in the top ten. These receptors have no identified antigens. Specimen: lung tumor tissue, collected at surgery. Source of these receptors: a male donor with early-stage non-small cell lung cancer.

This clonotype was detected only a few times. This beta chain represents an off-target read in a library built for alpha chains; its size is of limited meaning. J is TRBJ1-4 and V is TRBV20-1; maybe TRBD1 (6 bases). Deletions cut 5 bases from V and 6 bases from J, with 13 bases between. CDR1 is DFQATT, CDR2 SNEGSKA, per germline (reference sequence). The CDR3 is made up of 13 amino acids. The CDR3 sequence is CSALQGVDEKLFF. CDR3 bases: TGCAGTGCTTTACAGGGCGTGGATGAAAAACTGTTTTTT.

Only a few counts were recorded for this clonotype. This beta chain lies outside the target of a library built for alpha chains; its clone size means little. V gene TRBV12-3 or TRBV12-4 combines with J gene TRBJ2-3, with D possibly matching TRBD2 (5 bases). Trimming left V 3 bases short and J 4 bases short, with 8 bases between. The CDR3 covers 13 residues. The CDR3 bases are TGTGCCAGCAGTTTTTTGGGAGCAGATACGCAGTATTTT. Translated, it gives CASSFLGADTQYF.

There are many counts of this clonotype. This beta chain slipped into a library made for alpha chains as a stray read, so its size is not meaningful. The genes are TRBV11-2 and TRBJ2-3; D is unclear. The germline V and J ends were trimmed by 3 bases and 5 bases, with 15 bases remaining between them. This CDR3 spans 15 amino acids. Germline CDR1 and CDR2: SGHAT and FQNNGV. CDR3 region: CASSFESEFRDTQYF. In DNA, the CDR3 is TGTGCCAGCAGCTTCGAATCGGAGTTCAGAGATACGCAGTATTTT. Full variable domain (missing parts from reference TRBV11-2 and TRBJ2-3): EAGVAQSPRYKIIEKRQSVAFWCNPISGHATLYWYQQILGQGPKLLIQFQNNGVVDDSQLPKDRFSAERLKGVDSTLKIQPAKLEDSAVYLCASSFESEFRDTQYFGPGTRLTVL.

This clonotype appeared many times. This beta chain slipped into a library made for alpha chains as a stray read, so its size is not meaningful. CDR3 DNA: TGTGCCAGCAGCTTGGCCGGGGGAGGGGAGCTGTTTTTT. Its protein product is CASSLAGGGELFF. The chain uses TRBV5-4 and TRBJ2-2; D might be TRBD2 (6 bases). The CDR3 consists of 13 residues. Trimming pared 0 bases from V and 8 bases from J, leaving 8 bases between. Germline V gives CDR1 SGHNT, CDR2 YYREEE (reference sequence).

This clonotype was recorded many times. For a library built for alpha chains, this beta chain is a stray read; little rests on its size. The J gene is TRBJ1-4, the V gene TRBV11-2; 7 bases match TRBD1. CDR3 length equals 14 residues. The germline gives CDR1 SGHAT, CDR2 FQNNGV. J gave up 8 bases and V 5 bases, and 8 bases lay outside the gene matches. The CDR3 nucleotides read TGTGCCAGCAGCCGCACAGGGGACTGGGAAAAACTGTTTTTT. It specifies CASSRTGDWEKLFF.

This clonotype was seen many times. In a library made to pick up alpha chains, this beta chain is a stray read with a size that means little. V gene TRBV7-9 combines with J gene TRBJ2-2; 8 bases align to TRBD1. The CDR3 runs to 16 residues. CDR1 and CDR2 (germline): SEHNR, FQNEAQ (reference sequence). The V segment lost 5 bases and the J segment 1 base; nucleotides outside the gene matches: 6. The CDR3 DNA sequence: TGTGCCAGCAGCCCACAGGGGGTCTTGAACACCGGGGAGCTGTTTTTT. Its protein product is CASSPQGVLNTGELFF.

This clonotype rates as medium-sized. This beta chain appears as a stray read in a library generated for alpha chains; its size is not informative. This chain joins TRBV6-6 and TRBJ2-3, with 8 nucleotides matching TRBD2. Trimming at V came to 7 bases and at J to 2 bases, leaving 26 bases not matched to a gene. Per the germline V gene, CDR1 is MNHNY and CDR2 is SVGAGI (reference sequence). CDR3 length: 21 amino acids. The CDR3 loop reads CASIPTPREGPWSGHTDTQYF. In DNA, the CDR3 is TGTGCCAGCATCCCCACCCCCCGGGAGGGCCCTTGGAGTGGGCACACAGATACGCAGTATTTT.

Relative to its sample, this clonotype is medium-sized. This beta chain slipped into a library made for alpha chains as a stray read, so its size is not meaningful. CDR3 coding DNA: TGTGCCAGCAGATCGTTTAGGGGGGAGAACTATGGCTACACCTTC. Encoded protein: CASRSFRGENYGYTF. V usage is TRBV6-1 and J usage is TRBJ1-2; D perhaps matches TRBD1 (6 bases). Germline V gene lookup returns CDR1 MNHNS and CDR2 SASEGT. Trimming left V 6 bases short and J 2 bases short, with 16 bases between. This CDR3 region has 15 residues.

This clonotype has only one observation. This beta chain was picked up by a library intended for alpha chains and is off target, so its count carries little meaning. The chain recombines TRBV5-1 with TRBJ2-3, with 9 bases matching TRBD2. The germline CDR1 and CDR2 sequences are SGHRS and YFSETQ. J lost 3 bases, V lost 4 bases, and 6 bases had no gene match. CDR3 length: 15 residues. Here the CDR3 DNA reads TGCGCCAGCAGCATAGCGGGAGTGGAGACAGATACGCAGTATTTT. Protein sequence: CASSIAGVETDTQYF.

Many counts were recorded for this clonotype. Within a library made for alpha chains, this beta chain is off target, and its count is uninformative. The chain links TRBV7-9 to TRBJ2-2, with D possibly being TRBD2 (6 bases). Trimming pared 6 bases from V and 3 bases from J, leaving 14 bases between. This CDR3 contains 15 residues. The germline V gene encodes CDR1 SEHNR and CDR2 FQNEAQ (reference sequence). The CDR3 coding sequence is TGTGCCAGCAGGCCGGTTAGGAGGGACACCGGGGAGCTGTTTTTT. Translation: CASRPVRRDTGELFF.

Concerning this clonotype itself: This beta chain came through as a stray read in a library set up for alpha chains, and its size says little. The genes are TRBV5-1 and TRBJ1-1; maybe TRBD1 (5 bases). Germline CDR1 reads SGHRS; CDR2 reads YFSETQ. The CDR3 spans 13 residues. V was trimmed by 4 bases and J by 5 bases, leaving 12 bases between them. CDR3 DNA: TGCGCCAGCAGCCTTAGGGGATCAACTGAAGCTTTCTTT. It translates to CASSLRGSTEAFF. Looking up the rest from reference TRBV5-1 and TRBJ1-1 gives the full variable domain: KAGVTQTPRYLIKTRGQQVTLSCSPISGHRSVSWYQQTPGQGLQFLFEYFSETQRNKGNFPGRFSGRQFSNSRSEMNVSTLELGDSALYLCASSLRGSTEAFFGQGTRLTVV.

This clonotype was found many times. This beta chain lies outside the target of a library built for alpha chains; its clone size means little. V is TRBV7-2 and J is TRBJ2-1; the D gene is possibly TRBD2 (6 bases). The ends were cut back, 3 bases at V and 7 bases at J, with 16 bases in the middle. Per germline, CDR1 SGHTA and CDR2 FQGNSA. The CDR3 runs to 15 residues. CDR3 region: CASSLGVRGGNEQFF. The CDR3 DNA reads TGTGCCAGCAGCTTGGGGGTGAGGGGAGGAAATGAGCAGTTCTTC.

By sample fraction, this clonotype is medium-sized. This beta chain turned up in a library designed for alpha chains; as an off-target read, its abundance says little. The rearrangement uses TRBV6-5 and TRBJ1-1; D remains unclear. The CDR3 contains 11 residues. Trimming stripped 7 bases from V and 3 bases from J, with 6 bases between. Germline values: CDR1 MNHEY, CDR2 SVGAGI. CDR3 in amino acids: CASMLDTEAFF. As DNA, the CDR3 is TGTGCCAGCATGCTTGACACTGAAGCTTTCTTT.

This clonotype was seen at least ten times. The library was designed around alpha chains, so this beta chain is a stray read whose abundance carries little weight. This chain connects TRBV20-1 to TRBJ2-7; perhaps TRBD2 as D (5 bases). V was cut by 6 bases and J by 3 bases, with 18 bases left in between. From germline, CDR1 is DFQATT and CDR2 SNEGSKA (reference sequence). This CDR3 is 14 amino acids long. The CDR3 reads CSALHGRTYYEQYF. The CDR3 DNA follows: TGCAGTGCCCTCCACGGGCGGACTTACTACGAGCAGTACTTC.

Many counts were recorded for this clonotype. As an off-target read in a library built for alpha chains, this beta chain has a frequency of little significance. The chain has TRBV7-8 and TRBJ1-5; 9 bases map to TRBD1. There are 15 residues in the CDR3. CDR1 and CDR2 from the germline V gene are SGHVS and FQNEAQ. J was trimmed by 4 bases and V by 2 bases; bases with no gene match: 3. CDR3 loop: CASSLSGQGNQPQHF. The CDR3 bases are TGTGCCAGCAGCTTAAGTGGACAGGGGAATCAGCCCCAGCATTTT.

This clonotype is deemed medium-sized. A library made for alpha chains picked up this beta chain off target, so its size means little. V and J are TRBV28 and TRBJ2-5, with 11 bases matching TRBD2. Germline trimming cut 5 bases from V and 5 bases from J; bases unmatched to any gene: 7. This CDR3 region has 15 residues. Germline lookup yields CDR1 MDHEN and CDR2 SYDVKM. The CDR3 DNA sequence: TGTGCCAGCAGTCCAACTAGCGGGAGTACCGAGACCCAGTACTTC. Residues: CASSPTSGSTETQYF.

This clonotype was seen many times. This beta chain slipped into a library made for alpha chains as a stray read, so its size is not meaningful. The chain employs TRBV27 and TRBJ1-6, with a tentative D call TRBD1 (6 bases). The CDR3 runs 17 residues. Deletions cut 1 base from V and 7 bases from J, with 17 bases between. Germline V gives CDR1 MNHEY, CDR2 SMNVEV (reference sequence). The CDR3 sequence is CASSLFGGGGWNSPLHF. CDR3 in DNA: TGTGCCAGCAGTTTATTCGGGGGGGGCGGGTGGAATTCACCCCTCCACTTT.

At least ten counts were recorded for this clonotype. This beta chain slipped into a library made for alpha chains as a stray read, so its size is not meaningful. This sequence joins TRBV5-1 and TRBJ2-7; no definite D call. Trimming took off 4 bases at V and 0 bases at J, with 11 bases between the two ends. CDR1 SGHRS and CDR2 YFSETQ come from the germline V gene. The CDR3 totals 14 residues. The chain's CDR3 is CASSPHYPSYEQYF. For the CDR3, the DNA is TGCGCCAGCAGCCCCCATTATCCCTCCTACGAGCAGTACTTC.

This clonotype was observed at least ten times. This beta chain was picked up by a library intended for alpha chains and is off target, so its count carries little meaning. The CDR3 sequence: CASSYLAGGHGVNEQFF. In nucleotides, the CDR3 is TGTGCCAGCAGCTATCTAGCGGGAGGCCATGGGGTCAATGAGCAGTTCTTC. V gene TRBV5-5 combines with J gene TRBJ2-1; TRBD2 matches 11 bases. V lost 3 bases, J lost 6 bases, and 11 bases stayed unmatched. CDR3 length equals 17 residues. CDR1 SGHKS and CDR2 YYEKEE come from the germline V gene (reference sequence).

Concerning this clonotype itself: A library prepared for alpha chains yielded this beta chain as an off-target read; its size is of little meaning. V gene TRBV18 combines with J gene TRBJ2-2; 9 positions match TRBD1. The CDR3 is 16 amino acids. From germline, CDR1 is KGHSH and CDR2 LQKENI. With V trimmed by 3 bases and J by 1 base, 3 bases remained unmatched. CDR3 region: CASSPGTGLNTGELFF. Here the CDR3 DNA reads TGTGCCAGCTCACCTGGGACAGGGTTGAACACCGGGGAGCTGTTTTTT.

This clonotype was detected ten times or more. As an off-target read in a library built for alpha chains, this beta chain has a frequency of little significance. The chain couples TRBV7-2 to TRBJ2-7; 8 bases fit TRBD1. Germline trimming cut 3 bases from V and 4 bases from J; bases unmatched to any gene: 14. This CDR3 is built from 17 residues. The V gene's germline CDR1 is SGHTA and CDR2 FQGNSA. The CDR3 nucleotides are TGTGCCAGCAGCTTTAAGCTGGCCCGGACAGGGAATTACGAGCAGTACTTC. Protein product: CASSFKLARTGNYEQYF.

As concerns this clonotype: Because the library targeted alpha chains, this beta chain is an off-target read whose size means little. V gene TRBV28 combines with J gene TRBJ2-7; D is unresolved. The CDR3 has 11 amino acids. Looked up from germline, CDR1 is MDHEN and CDR2 is SYDVKM. The V gene lost 6 bases and the J gene lost 3 bases, with 6 bases spanning the gap. The CDR3 here is CASRAFYEQYF. In nucleotides, the CDR3 is TGTGCCAGCAGGGCCTTCTACGAGCAGTACTTC.

This clonotype was recorded many times. This beta chain slipped into a library made for alpha chains as a stray read, so its size is not meaningful. The chain recombines TRBV12-3 or TRBV12-4 with TRBJ2-5; TRBD2 matches 7 bases. The CDR3 sequence is 15 residues long. The ends lost 5 bases at V and 1 base at J; junction bases unmatched: 7. The CDR3 sequence is CASSKSLAVQETQYF. The CDR3 bases are TGTGCCAGCAGTAAGTCTCTAGCGGTCCAAGAGACCCAGTACTTC.

This clonotype was seen many times. This beta chain turned up in a library designed for alpha chains; as an off-target read, its abundance says little. The chain is built from TRBV5-1 and TRBJ1-2; 9 bases are shared with TRBD1. The CDR3 length is 15 residues. Germline assignment: CDR1 SGHRS and CDR2 YFSETQ. V gave up 3 bases and J gave up 2 bases; unmatched junction bases: 5. The CDR3: CASSSGQGWNYGYTF. CDR3 nucleotide sequence: TGCGCCAGCAGCTCAGGACAGGGGTGGAACTATGGCTACACCTTC.

This clonotype was seen a few times. This beta chain is off target for a library built for alpha chains, so its abundance means little. The gene calls are TRBV7-9 and TRBJ1-4; 7 positions match TRBD1. The CDR3 runs 15 residues. The trim removed 3 bases at V and 7 bases at J, leaving 8 bases unmatched. Germline V CDR1 and CDR2: SEHNR, FQNEAQ (reference sequence). CDR3 loop: CASSFPTGQVEKLFF. The CDR3 DNA reads as TGTGCCAGCAGCTTTCCGACAGGGCAGGTTGAAAAACTGTTTTTT.

This clonotype is medium-sized within its sample. This beta chain is an unintended read in a library built for alpha chains; its size means little. The V gene is TRBV6-6, the J gene TRBJ2-7; TRBD1 aligns across 11 bases. CDR3 length equals 14 residues. Unmatched junction bases numbered 6, after V lost 7 bases and J lost 4 bases. Per germline, CDR1 MNHNY and CDR2 SVGAGI (reference sequence). The CDR3 is CASKEDRGPYEQYF. CDR3 coding DNA: TGTGCCAGCAAGGAGGACAGGGGGCCGTACGAGCAGTACTTC.